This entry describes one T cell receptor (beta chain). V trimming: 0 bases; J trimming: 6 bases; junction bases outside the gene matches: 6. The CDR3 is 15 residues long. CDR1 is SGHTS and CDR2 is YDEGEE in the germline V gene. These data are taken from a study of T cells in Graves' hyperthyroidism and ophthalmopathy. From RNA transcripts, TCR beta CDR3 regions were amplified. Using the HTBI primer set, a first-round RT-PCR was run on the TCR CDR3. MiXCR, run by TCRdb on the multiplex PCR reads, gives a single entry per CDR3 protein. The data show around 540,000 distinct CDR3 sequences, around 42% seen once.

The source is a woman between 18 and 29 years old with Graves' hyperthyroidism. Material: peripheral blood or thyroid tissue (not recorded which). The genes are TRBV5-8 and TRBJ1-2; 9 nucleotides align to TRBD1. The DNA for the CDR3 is TGTGCCAGCAGCTTGGATAGGTGGACAGGGGATGGCTACACCTTC. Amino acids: CASSLDRWTGDGYTF.